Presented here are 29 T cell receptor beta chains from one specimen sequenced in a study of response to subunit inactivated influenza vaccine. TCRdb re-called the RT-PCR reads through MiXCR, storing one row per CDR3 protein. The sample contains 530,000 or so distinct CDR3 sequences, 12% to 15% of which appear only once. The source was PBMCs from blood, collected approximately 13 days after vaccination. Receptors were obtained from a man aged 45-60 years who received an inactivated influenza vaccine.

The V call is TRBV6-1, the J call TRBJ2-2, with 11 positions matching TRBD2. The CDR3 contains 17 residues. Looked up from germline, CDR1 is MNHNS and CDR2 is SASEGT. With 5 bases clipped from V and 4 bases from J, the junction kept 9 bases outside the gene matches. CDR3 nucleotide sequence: TGTGCCAGCAGTACCTTAGCGGGAGGGGTTGGCACCGGGGAGCTGTTTTTT. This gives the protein CASSTLAGGVGTGELFF.

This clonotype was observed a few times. The CDR3 spells CSVVGGTGDRTGGSYEQYF. DNA for the CDR3: TGCAGCGTTGTAGGAGGGACAGGCGACCGGACAGGGGGCTCCTACGAGCAGTACTTC. V and J are TRBV29-1 and TRBJ2-7, with TRBD1 matching over 10 bases. V was pared by 4 bases and J by 0 bases, with 18 bases of the junction left unmatched. Germline V gene data show CDR1 as SQVTM and CDR2 as ANQGSEA. This CDR3 spans 19 amino acids.

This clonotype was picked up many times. CDR3 loop: CASSLQTGGTDTQYF. DNA for the CDR3: TGTGCCAGCAGCTTACAGACAGGGGGAACAGATACGCAGTATTTT. The V call is TRBV7-9, the J call TRBJ2-3; 9 positions agree with TRBD1. The CDR3 spans 15 residues. The J segment lost 3 bases and the V segment lost 2 bases, leaving 3 bases of the junction unmatched. The germline CDR1 and CDR2 sequences are SEHNR and FQNEAQ (reference sequence).

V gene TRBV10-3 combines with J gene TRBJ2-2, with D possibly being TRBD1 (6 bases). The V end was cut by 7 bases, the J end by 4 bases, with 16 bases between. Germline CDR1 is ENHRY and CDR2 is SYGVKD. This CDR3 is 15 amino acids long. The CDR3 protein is CAITAGARGTGELFF. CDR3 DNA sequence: TGTGCCATCACCGCAGGGGCCCGGGGCACCGGGGAGCTGTTTTTT.

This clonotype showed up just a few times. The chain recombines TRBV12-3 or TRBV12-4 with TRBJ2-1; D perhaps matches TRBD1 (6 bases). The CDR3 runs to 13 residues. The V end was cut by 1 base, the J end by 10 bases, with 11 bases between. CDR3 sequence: CASSLDREGEQFF. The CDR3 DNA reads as TGTGCCAGCAGTTTAGACAGGGAAGGGGAGCAGTTCTTC.

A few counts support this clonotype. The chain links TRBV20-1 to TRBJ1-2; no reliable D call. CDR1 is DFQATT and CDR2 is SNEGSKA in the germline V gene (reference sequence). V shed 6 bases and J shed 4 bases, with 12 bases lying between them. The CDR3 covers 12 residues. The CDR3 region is CSAPPSTYGYTF. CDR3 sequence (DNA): TGCAGTGCCCCACCTTCGACCTATGGCTACACCTTC.

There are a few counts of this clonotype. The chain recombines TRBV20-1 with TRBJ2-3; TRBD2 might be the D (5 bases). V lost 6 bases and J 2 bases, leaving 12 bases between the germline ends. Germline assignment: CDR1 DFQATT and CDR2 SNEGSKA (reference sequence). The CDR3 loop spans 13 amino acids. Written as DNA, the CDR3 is TGCAGTGCAAAGCGGACCTTCACAGATACGCAGTATTTT. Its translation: CSAKRTFTDTQYF.

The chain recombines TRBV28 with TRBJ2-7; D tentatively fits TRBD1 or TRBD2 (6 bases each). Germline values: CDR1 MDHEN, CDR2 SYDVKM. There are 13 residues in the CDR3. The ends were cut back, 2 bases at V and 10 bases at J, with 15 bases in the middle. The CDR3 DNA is TGTGCCAGCAGTTTACCCTTGCGGGACACCCAGTACTTC. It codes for CASSLPLRDTQYF.

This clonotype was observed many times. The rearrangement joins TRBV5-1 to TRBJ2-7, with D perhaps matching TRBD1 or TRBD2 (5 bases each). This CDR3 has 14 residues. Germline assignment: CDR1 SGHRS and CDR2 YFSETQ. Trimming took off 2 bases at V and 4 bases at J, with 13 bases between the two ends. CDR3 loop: CASSFEGRGYEQYF. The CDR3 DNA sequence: TGCGCCAGCAGCTTTGAGGGGCGTGGATACGAGCAGTACTTC.

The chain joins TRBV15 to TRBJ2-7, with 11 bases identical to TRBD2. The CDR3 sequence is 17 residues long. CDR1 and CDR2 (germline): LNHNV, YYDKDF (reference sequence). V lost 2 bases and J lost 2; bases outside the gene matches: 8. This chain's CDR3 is CATSRRPGTSGTYEQYF. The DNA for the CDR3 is TGTGCCACCAGCAGAAGACCGGGGACTAGCGGTACCTACGAGCAGTACTTC.

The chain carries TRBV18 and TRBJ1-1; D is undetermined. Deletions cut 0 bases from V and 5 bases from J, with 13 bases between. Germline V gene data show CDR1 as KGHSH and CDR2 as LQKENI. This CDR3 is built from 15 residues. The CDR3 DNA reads TGTGCCAGCTCACCACCTACACCGGGGAAAACTGAAGCTTTCTTT. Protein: CASSPPTPGKTEAFF.

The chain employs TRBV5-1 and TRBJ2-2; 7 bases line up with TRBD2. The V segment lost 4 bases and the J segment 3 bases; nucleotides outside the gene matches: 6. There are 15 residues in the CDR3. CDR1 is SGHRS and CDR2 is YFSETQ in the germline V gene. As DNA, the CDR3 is TGCGCCAGCAGCCGAGCGGGGCGGGACACCGGGGAGCTGTTTTTT. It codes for CASSRAGRDTGELFF.

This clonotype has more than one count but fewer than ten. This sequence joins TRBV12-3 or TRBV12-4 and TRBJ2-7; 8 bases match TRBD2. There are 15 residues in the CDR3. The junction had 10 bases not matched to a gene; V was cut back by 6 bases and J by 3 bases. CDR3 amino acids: CASSQGSGTYYEQYF. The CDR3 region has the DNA TGTGCCAGCAGCCAAGGTAGCGGGACTTACTACGAGCAGTACTTC.

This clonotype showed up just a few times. CDR3 sequence (DNA): TGCGCCAGCAGCCAAGTTCACCAAGCAGGGGTTGATGGCTACACCTTC. Protein sequence: CASSQVHQAGVDGYTF. The chain uses TRBV4-1 and TRBJ1-2, with D possibly matching TRBD1 (6 bases). The CDR3 is 16 residues long. CDR1 and CDR2 (germline): MGHRA, YSYEKL. Trimming removed 1 base at V and 6 bases at J, with 18 bases between.

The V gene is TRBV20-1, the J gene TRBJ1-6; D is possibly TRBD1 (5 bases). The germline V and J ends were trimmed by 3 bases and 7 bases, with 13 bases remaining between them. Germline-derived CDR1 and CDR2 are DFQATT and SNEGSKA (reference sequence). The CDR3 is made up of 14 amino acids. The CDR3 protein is CSASLRRTNSPLHF. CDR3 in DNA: TGCAGTGCTAGCCTGAGGCGGACAAATTCACCCCTCCACTTT.

CDR3 protein: CAWSRVPLREQYF. The CDR3 nucleotides are TGTGCCTGGAGTAGAGTACCGCTGCGAGAGCAGTACTTC. The chain employs TRBV30 and TRBJ2-7; D gene ambiguous. Trimming removed 2 bases from V and 7 bases from J, with 15 bases in between. The CDR3 spans 13 residues. Germline V lookup: CDR1 GTSNPN, CDR2 SVGIG (reference sequence).

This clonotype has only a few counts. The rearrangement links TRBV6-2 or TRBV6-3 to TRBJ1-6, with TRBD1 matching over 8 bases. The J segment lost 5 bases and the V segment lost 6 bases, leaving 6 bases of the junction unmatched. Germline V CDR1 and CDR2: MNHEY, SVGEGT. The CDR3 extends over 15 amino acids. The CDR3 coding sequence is TGTGCCAGCAGCATGCCGGGACAGGATAATTCACCCCTCCACTTT. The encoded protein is CASSMPGQDNSPLHF.

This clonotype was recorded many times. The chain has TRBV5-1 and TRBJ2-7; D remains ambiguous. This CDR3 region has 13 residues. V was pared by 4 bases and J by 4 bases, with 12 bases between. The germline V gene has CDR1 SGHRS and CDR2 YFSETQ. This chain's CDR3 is CASSPRAPYEQYF. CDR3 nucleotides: TGCGCCAGCAGCCCCCGGGCCCCTTACGAGCAGTACTTC.

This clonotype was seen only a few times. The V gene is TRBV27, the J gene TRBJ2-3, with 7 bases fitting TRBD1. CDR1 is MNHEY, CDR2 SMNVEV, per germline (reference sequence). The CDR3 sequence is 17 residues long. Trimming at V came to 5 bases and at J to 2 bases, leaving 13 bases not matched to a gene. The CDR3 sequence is CASSPTPPGTVTDTQYF. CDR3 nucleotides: TGTGCCAGCAGTCCAACTCCGCCTGGGACAGTCACAGATACGCAGTATTTT.

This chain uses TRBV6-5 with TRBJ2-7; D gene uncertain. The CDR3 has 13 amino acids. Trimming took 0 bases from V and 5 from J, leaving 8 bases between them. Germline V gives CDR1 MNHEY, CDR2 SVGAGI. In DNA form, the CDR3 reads TGTGCCAGCAGTTACTCGCGGAATAACGAGCAGTACTTC. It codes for CASSYSRNNEQYF.

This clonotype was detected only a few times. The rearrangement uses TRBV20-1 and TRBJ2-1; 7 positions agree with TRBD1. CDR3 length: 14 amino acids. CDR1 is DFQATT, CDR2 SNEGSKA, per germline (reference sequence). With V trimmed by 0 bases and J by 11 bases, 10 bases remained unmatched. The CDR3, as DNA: TGCAGTGCTAGAGAGAGAAGGGACAGCCCAAAGCAGTTCTTC. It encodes CSARERRDSPKQFF.

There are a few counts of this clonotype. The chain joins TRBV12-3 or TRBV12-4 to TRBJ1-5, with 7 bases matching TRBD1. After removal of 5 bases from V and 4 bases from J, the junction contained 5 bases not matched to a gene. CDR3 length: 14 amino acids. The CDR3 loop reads CASSKQGPNQPQHF. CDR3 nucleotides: TGTGCCAGCAGTAAACAGGGGCCTAATCAGCCCCAGCATTTT.

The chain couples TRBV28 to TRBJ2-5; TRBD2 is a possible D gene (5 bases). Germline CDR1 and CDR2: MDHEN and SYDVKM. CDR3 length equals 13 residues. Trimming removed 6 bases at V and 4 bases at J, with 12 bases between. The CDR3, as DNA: TGTGCCAGCAGCCGGACTGTTTTAGAGACCCAGTACTTC. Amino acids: CASSRTVLETQYF.

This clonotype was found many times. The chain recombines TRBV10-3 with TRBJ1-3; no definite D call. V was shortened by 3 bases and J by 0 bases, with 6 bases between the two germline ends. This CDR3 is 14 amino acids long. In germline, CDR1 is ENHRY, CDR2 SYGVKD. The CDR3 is CAISDSTSGNTIYF. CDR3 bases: TGTGCCATCAGTGATAGTACCTCTGGAAACACCATATATTTT.

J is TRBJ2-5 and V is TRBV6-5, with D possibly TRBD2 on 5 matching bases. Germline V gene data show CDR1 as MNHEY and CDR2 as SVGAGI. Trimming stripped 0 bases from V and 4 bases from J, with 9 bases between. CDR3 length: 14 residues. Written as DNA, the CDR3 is TGTGCCAGCAGTTACTCGGACTGGGGAGAGACCCAGTACTTC. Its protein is CASSYSDWGETQYF.

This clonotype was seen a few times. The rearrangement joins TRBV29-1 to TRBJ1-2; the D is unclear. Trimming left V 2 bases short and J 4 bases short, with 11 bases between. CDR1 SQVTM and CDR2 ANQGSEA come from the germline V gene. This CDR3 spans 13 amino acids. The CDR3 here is CSVETADLYGYTF. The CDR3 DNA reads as TGCAGCGTTGAAACCGCCGATCTCTATGGCTACACCTTC.

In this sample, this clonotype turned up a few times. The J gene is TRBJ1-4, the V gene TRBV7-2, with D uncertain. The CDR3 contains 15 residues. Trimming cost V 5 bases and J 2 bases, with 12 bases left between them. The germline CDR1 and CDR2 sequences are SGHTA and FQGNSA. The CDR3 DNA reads TGTGCCAGCAGCCCGACTCAATGGACTAATGAAAAACTGTTTTTT. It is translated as CASSPTQWTNEKLFF.

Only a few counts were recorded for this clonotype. The CDR3: CASSQVPLAGDRVGRYEKLFF. The CDR3 bases are TGCGCCAGCAGCCAAGTCCCGTTAGCGGGGGACAGGGTAGGTCGGTATGAAAAACTGTTTTTT. The V gene is TRBV4-1, the J gene TRBJ1-4; 9 bases match TRBD1. V shed 1 base, J shed 6 bases, and the junction held 21 bases outside the gene matches. Per germline, CDR1 MGHRA and CDR2 YSYEKL. The CDR3 contains 21 residues.

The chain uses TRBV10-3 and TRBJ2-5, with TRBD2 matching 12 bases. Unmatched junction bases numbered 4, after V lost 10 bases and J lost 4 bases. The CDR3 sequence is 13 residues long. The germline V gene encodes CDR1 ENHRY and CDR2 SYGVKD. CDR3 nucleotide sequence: TGTGCCACGATGACTAGCGGGGGAGAGACCCAGTACTTC. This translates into CATMTSGGETQYF.